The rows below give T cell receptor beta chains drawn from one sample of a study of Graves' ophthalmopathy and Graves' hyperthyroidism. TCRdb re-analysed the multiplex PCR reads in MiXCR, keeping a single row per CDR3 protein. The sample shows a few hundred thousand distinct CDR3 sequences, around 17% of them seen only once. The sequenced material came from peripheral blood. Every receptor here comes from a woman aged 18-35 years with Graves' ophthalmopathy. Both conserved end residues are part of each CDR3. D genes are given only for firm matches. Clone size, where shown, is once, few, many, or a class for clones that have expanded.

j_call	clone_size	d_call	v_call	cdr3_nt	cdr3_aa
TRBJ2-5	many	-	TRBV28	TGTGCCAGCAGACTAGATGCGCCGATAAAGAACCAAGAGACCCAGTACTTC	CASRLDAPIKNQETQYF
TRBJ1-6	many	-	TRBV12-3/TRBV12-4	TGTGCCAGCAGTTTAGCCAGTTCCTTCACAGGGAATTCACCCCTCCACTTT	CASSLASSFTGNSPLHF
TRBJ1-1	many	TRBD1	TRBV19	TGTGCCAGTAGTATGACAGGGTGGAACACTGAAGCTTTCTTT	CASSMTGWNTEAFF
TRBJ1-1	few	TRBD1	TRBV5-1	TGCGCCAGCAGCGATAGGGACAGGCGACCTTGGGGCACTGAAGCTTTCTTT	CASSDRDRRPWGTEAFF
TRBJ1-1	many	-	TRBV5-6	TGTGCCAGCAGCTGGGGGAAGGGGCAAGGAACTTTCTTT	CASSWGKGQGTFF
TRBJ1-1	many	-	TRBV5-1	TGCGCCAGCTACCTTAACCAGAACACTGAAGCTTTCTTT	CASYLNQNTEAFF
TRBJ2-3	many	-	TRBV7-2	TGTGCCAGCAGCTTTTTCGCAGCAGGGGCGACTAGCACAGATACGCAGTATTTT	CASSFFAAGATSTDTQYF
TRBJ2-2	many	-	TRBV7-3	TGTGCCAGCAGCCTCCTCGTGAACACCGGGGAGCTGTTTTTT	CASSLLVNTGELFF
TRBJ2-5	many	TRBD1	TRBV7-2	TGTGCCAGCAGCTTAGGAACAGGGGGAGAGACCCAGCACTTC	CASSLGTGGETQHF
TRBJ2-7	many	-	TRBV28	TGTGCCAGCAGTCCTACCGGGGCTAAGAGCTCCTACGAGCAGTACTTC	CASSPTGAKSSYEQYF
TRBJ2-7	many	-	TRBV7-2	TGTGCCAGCAGCTTTGGGGCGGCCACCTACGAGCAGTACTTC	CASSFGAATYEQYF
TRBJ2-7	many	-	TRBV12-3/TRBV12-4	TGTGCCAGCAGTTTAGGATTAGGGTCCCACGAGCAGTACTTC	CASSLGLGSHEQYF
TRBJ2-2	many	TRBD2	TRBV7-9	TGTGCCAGCACCCCGGGAGGTCGGATTTTCGGGGAGCTGTTTTTT	CASTPGGRIFGELFF
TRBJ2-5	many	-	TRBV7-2	TGTGCCAGCAGCCCCTCGCGACTGCAAGGGACCCAGTACTTC	CASSPSRLQGTQYF
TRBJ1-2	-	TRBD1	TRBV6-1	TGTGCCACCGTCGGACAGGGCTGGGGCTATGGCTACACCTTC	CATVGQGWGYGYTF
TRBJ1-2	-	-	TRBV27	TGTGCCAGCGCCGCCGCAGACCGTTATGGCTACACCTTC	CASAAADRYGYTF
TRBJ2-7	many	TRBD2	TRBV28	TGTGCCAGCAGGGCGAGGCTAGCGGGACAGCAGTACTTC	CASRARLAGQQYF